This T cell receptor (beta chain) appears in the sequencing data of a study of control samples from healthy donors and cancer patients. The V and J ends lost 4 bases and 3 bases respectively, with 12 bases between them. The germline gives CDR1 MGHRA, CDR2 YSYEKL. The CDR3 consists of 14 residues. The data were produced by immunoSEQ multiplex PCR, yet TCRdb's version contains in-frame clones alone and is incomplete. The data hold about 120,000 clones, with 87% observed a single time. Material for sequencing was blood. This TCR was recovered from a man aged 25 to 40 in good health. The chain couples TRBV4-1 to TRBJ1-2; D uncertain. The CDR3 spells CASSPVGTDYGYTF. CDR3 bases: TGCGCCAGCAGCCCGGTTGGCACGGACTATGGCTACACCTTC.